This T cell receptor beta chain appears in the sequencing data of a study of prognosis after radiotherapy for stage I lung cancer. On the study more broadly: In the span from April 2018 to early 2019, stage I non-small cell lung cancer patients were enrolled. Distant metastases developed in a handful of patients after radiotherapy (median roughly seven months); over 14 showed no significant progression.

TCR beta CDR3 amplification from genomic DNA was performed by two-round multiplex PCR. TRBV and TRBJ genes each had their own specific primers in first-round PCR. TCRdb recomputed calls from the multiplex PCR reads with MiXCR, one row per CDR3 protein. The repertoire has roughly 26,000 distinct CDR3 sequences, roughly 30% of them found once; the top ten carry roughly 35%. There are 14 residues in the CDR3. V lost 5 bases, J lost 11 bases, and 14 bases stayed unmatched. Germline V lookup: CDR1 LGHDT, CDR2 YNNKEL (reference sequence). This clonotype was counted ten times or more. The specimen comprised PBMCs, sampled before or after stereotactic body radiation therapy (not recorded which). This chain uses TRBV3-1 with TRBJ1-1; 7 bases map to TRBD1. This TCR came from a donor aged 50 or older with non-small cell lung cancer. CDR3 sequence: CASSNEVRGLFAFF. The CDR3 DNA reads TGTGCCAGCAGCAACGAGGTTAGGGGGCTATTCGCTTTCTTT. The full variable domain, its missing parts supplied by reference TRBV3-1 and TRBJ1-1, is DTAVSQTPKYLVTQMGNDKSIKCEQNLGHDTMYWYKQDSKKFLKIMFSYNNKELIINETVPNRFSPKSPDKAHLNLHINSLELGDSAVYFCASSNEVRGLFAFFGQGTRLTVV.